This T cell receptor (beta chain) was found in a study of blood T cell repertoires in COVID-19. On the study more broadly: Researchers got acute and convalescent COVID-19 samples from the United States, Italy and Spain. Sources were T cells, B-cell-depleted T cells, or PBMCs; the material itself was cDNA or gDNA.

The CDR3 spans 15 residues. Per the authors' pipeline: Amplified reference gene primers provided the basis for estimating nucleated cell counts. Sequencing used immunoSEQ multiplex PCR; TCRdb keeps in-frame clones, though not all of them. For V, J and clone size, that table is used; D and trimming come from the DNA. Seen here are 70,000 to 95,000 clones, around four fifths observed once, and the top ten hold less than 20%. The sample holds one count of this clone. The TCR comes from a human donor in a cohort sampled during active COVID-19. The chain has TRBV12-2 and TRBJ1-5; the DNA was not compared with TRBD1, the D call given in the table. TRBV12-2 counts as a pseudogene. Sequencing was carried out using peripheral blood. CDR3 protein: CASLGDSYSNQPQHF. The DNA for the CDR3 is TGTGCAAGTCTCGGGGACAGTTATAGCAATCAGCCCCAGCATTTT.